This T cell receptor (beta chain) was recovered during a study of blood T cell repertoires in COVID-19. Study as a whole: Researchers got acute and convalescent COVID-19 samples from the United States, Italy and Spain. Sample material is recorded as cDNA or gDNA derived from T cells, B-cell-depleted T cells, or PBMCs.

Per the original methods: Estimation of nucleated cell counts was performed using reference gene primer amplification. Sequencing used immunoSEQ multiplex PCR; TCRdb keeps in-frame clones, though not all of them. That table furnishes V, J and clone size, whereas the DNA furnished D and trimming. The sample yields about 230,000 clones, 75% to 90% seen once. The CDR3 consists of 15 residues. Trimming took off 0 bases at V and 1 base at J, with 10 bases between the two ends. Germline lookup yields CDR1 SGHNT and CDR2 YYREEE (reference sequence). The receptor's source is a woman between 65 and 79 years old with active or convalescent COVID-19. Specimen: peripheral blood. This rearrangement joins TRBV5-4 to TRBJ1-1; maybe TRBD1 (5 bases). This chain's CDR3 is CASSLGGTANTEAFF. The CDR3 bases are TGTGCCAGCAGCTTGGGGGGGACTGCGAACACTGAAGCTTTCTTT.